These T cell receptor beta chains were read from a single sample in a study of shared clonotypes between healthy human individuals. Clones were sequenced by immunoSEQ multiplex PCR, and TCRdb holds only the in-frame ones, with some missing. The top ten clones hold 1.2% of a sample with over a million clones, roughly 95% of them seen once. The sample was naive CD4+ T cells sorted from blood. The source is a man younger than 45 in good health. Each CDR3 is given with its conserved first and last residue.

V gene: TRBV19
J gene: TRBJ1-1
CDR3 protein: CASSIQGVNTEAFF

V gene: TRBV5-1
J gene: TRBJ2-7
CDR3 protein: CASSLDTGPSYEQYF

V gene: TRBV5-1
J gene: TRBJ1-3
CDR3 protein: CASSFLGLSSGNTIYF

V gene: TRBV18
J gene: TRBJ1-6
CDR3 protein: CASSPAAGGSYNSPLHF

V gene: TRBV19
J gene: TRBJ1-3
CDR3 protein: CASKVMISGNTIYF

V gene: TRBV28
J gene: TRBJ2-5
CDR3 protein: CASSFPQHQETQYF

V gene: TRBV6-1
J gene: TRBJ2-7
CDR3 protein: CASSISGSSYEQYF

V gene: TRBV10-1
J gene: TRBJ2-5
CDR3 protein: CASSESMGQGRPQYF

V gene: TRBV7-8
J gene: TRBJ2-7
CDR3 protein: CASSLLAGGPSEQYF

V gene: TRBV6-6
J gene: TRBJ1-5
CDR3 protein: CASSYSGGGGNQPQHF

V gene: TRBV4-2
J gene: TRBJ2-7
CDR3 protein: CASSQGPPVQPHEQYF

V gene: TRBV5-1
J gene: TRBJ2-7
CDR3 protein: CASSLGGLAGGNSDEQYF

V gene: TRBV7-6
J gene: TRBJ2-7
CDR3 protein: CASSRLSPSINEQYF

V gene: TRBV9
J gene: TRBJ2-2
CDR3 protein: CASTQGAGEGGELFF

V gene: TRBV27
J gene: TRBJ2-7
CDR3 protein: CASSSLGQGPYEQYF

V gene: TRBV5-1
J gene: TRBJ2-3
CDR3 protein: CASSPPTSGSTDTQYF

V gene: TRBV7-9
J gene: TRBJ1-1
CDR3 protein: CASSPPEGGTEAFF

V gene: TRBV5-1
J gene: TRBJ1-2
CDR3 protein: CASSSTGRDGYTF

V gene: TRBV5-1
J gene: TRBJ1-1
CDR3 protein: CASSLLRIGAEAFF

V gene: TRBV27
J gene: TRBJ2-1
CDR3 protein: CASSAGTRSLNEQFF

V gene: TRBV28
J gene: TRBJ1-1
CDR3 protein: CASSFVLGGGKIVNTEAFF

V gene: TRBV6-1
J gene: TRBJ2-3
CDR3 protein: CASRRDTQYF

V gene: TRBV25-1
J gene: TRBJ2-2
CDR3 protein: CASRYGQFGTGELFF

V gene: TRBV5-1
J gene: TRBJ2-7
CDR3 protein: CASSDGTAYEQYF

V gene: TRBV11-3
J gene: TRBJ2-5
CDR3 protein: CASSPSGGETQYF

V gene: TRBV7-2
J gene: TRBJ2-5
CDR3 protein: CASSIRPGETQYF

V gene: TRBV5-1
J gene: TRBJ2-2
CDR3 protein: CASTLGRGGTGELFF

V gene: TRBV28
J gene: TRBJ1-4
CDR3 protein: CASSSATNEKLFF

V gene: TRBV2
J gene: TRBJ1-5
CDR3 protein: CASRQEGQPQHF

V gene: TRBV5-1
J gene: TRBJ2-1
CDR3 protein: CASSFGGLAGANEQFF

V gene: TRBV28
J gene: TRBJ2-2
CDR3 protein: CASKVGGNTGELFF

V gene: TRBV2
J gene: TRBJ2-7
CDR3 protein: CASRITRDRSSYEQYF

V gene: TRBV19
J gene: TRBJ2-7
CDR3 protein: CASSIAPGEAYEQYF

V gene: TRBV30
J gene: TRBJ2-1
CDR3 protein: CAWSVGRRNNEQFF

V gene: TRBV4-3
J gene: TRBJ2-7
CDR3 protein: CASSQAAAGQASYEQYF

V gene: TRBV5-1
J gene: TRBJ2-7
CDR3 protein: CASSLGTGDRSYEQYF

V gene: TRBV5-4
J gene: TRBJ2-1
CDR3 protein: CASSLRDRGHNEQFF

V gene: TRBV5-4
J gene: TRBJ1-4
CDR3 protein: CASSGGDEKLFF

V gene: TRBV6-5
J gene: TRBJ2-1
CDR3 protein: CASSYTPGNEQFF

V gene: TRBV19
J gene: TRBJ2-1
CDR3 protein: CASSIGETGGYNEQFF

V gene: TRBV30
J gene: TRBJ2-2
CDR3 protein: CAWSNLNTGELFF

V gene: TRBV30
J gene: TRBJ2-2
CDR3 protein: CAWSSGGGELFF

V gene: TRBV13
J gene: TRBJ1-4
CDR3 protein: CASSSRPAANEKLFF

V gene: TRBV28
J gene: TRBJ1-2
CDR3 protein: CASSLATRARSTGYTF

V gene: TRBV28
J gene: TRBJ1-1
CDR3 protein: CASSLRRDRVGGTEAFF

V gene: TRBV29-1
J gene: TRBJ2-5
CDR3 protein: CSVVPTGTRGETQYF

V gene: TRBV18
J gene: TRBJ1-4
CDR3 protein: CASSPHPPRRREGQKLFF

V gene: TRBV25-1
J gene: TRBJ1-2
CDR3 protein: CASSESGQAPYTF

V gene: TRBV9
J gene: TRBJ2-5
CDR3 protein: CASSKTGGPETQYF

V gene: TRBV27
J gene: TRBJ2-2
CDR3 protein: CASSPPQVSGNTGELFF

V gene: TRBV5-5
J gene: TRBJ2-6
CDR3 protein: CASSLGGQELAGANVLTF

V gene: TRBV6-5
J gene: TRBJ2-1
CDR3 protein: CASRPSGGSYNEQFF